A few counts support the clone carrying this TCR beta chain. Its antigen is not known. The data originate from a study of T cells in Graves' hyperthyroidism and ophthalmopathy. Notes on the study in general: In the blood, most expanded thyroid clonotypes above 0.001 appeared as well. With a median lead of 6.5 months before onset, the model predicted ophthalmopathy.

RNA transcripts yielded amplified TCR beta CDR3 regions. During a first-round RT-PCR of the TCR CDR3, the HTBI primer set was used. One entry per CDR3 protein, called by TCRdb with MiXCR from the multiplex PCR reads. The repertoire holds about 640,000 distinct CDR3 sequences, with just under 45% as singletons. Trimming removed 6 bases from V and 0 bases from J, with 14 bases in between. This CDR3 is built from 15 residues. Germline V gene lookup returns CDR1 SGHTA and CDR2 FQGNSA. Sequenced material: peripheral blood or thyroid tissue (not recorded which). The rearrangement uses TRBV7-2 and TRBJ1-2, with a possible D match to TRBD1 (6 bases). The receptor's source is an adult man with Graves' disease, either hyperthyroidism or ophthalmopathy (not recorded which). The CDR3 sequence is CASREGGRPNYGYTF. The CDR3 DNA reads TGTGCCAGCAGAGAAGGGGGGAGACCTAACTATGGCTACACCTTC.